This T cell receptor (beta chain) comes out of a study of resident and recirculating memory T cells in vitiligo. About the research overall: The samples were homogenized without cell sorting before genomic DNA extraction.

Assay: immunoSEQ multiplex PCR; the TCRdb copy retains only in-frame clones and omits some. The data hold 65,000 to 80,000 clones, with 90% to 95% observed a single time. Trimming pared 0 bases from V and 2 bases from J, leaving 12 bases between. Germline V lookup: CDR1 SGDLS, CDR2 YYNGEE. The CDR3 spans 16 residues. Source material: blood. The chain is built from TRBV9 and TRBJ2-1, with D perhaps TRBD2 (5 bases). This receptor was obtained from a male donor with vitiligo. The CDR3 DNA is TGTGCCAGCAGCGTAGGCGGTGGGAGAACCTACAATGAGCAGTTCTTC. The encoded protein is CASSVGGGRTYNEQFF.